This T cell receptor (beta chain) was identified during a study of blood T cells in healthy people across ages. The CDR3 contains 17 residues. J gave up 3 bases and V 6 bases, and 16 bases lay outside the gene matches. CDR1 and CDR2 from the germline V gene are MDHEN and SYDVKM. Through a sample-barcoded 5' primer and a J-beta primer mix, a second PCR was run for roughly 7 to 11 cycles. TCRdb reprocessed the 5' RACE reads with MiXCR, giving one entry per CDR3 protein. Among roughly 900,000 distinct CDR3 sequences listed, 29% were seen once. The sequence derives from a woman older than 75 in good health. The chain links TRBV28 to TRBJ1-1, with 7 nucleotides matching TRBD1. What was sequenced was blood. For the CDR3, the DNA is TGTGCCAGCAGGAACGGGGACAGAGGTTCTCTGGACACTGAAGCTTTCTTT. It specifies CASRNGDRGSLDTEAFF.